Presented here are 29 T cell receptor beta chains from one specimen sequenced in a study of blood T cell repertoires in COVID-19. TCRdb's copy holds only in-frame clones and misses some; the assay was immunoSEQ multiplex PCR. The data hold roughly 280,000 clones, with 84% observed a single time. Sequenced sample: peripheral blood. All receptors come from a man aged 55-75 years with acute or convalescent COVID-19.

V gene TRBV28 combines with J gene TRBJ2-1, with 7 bases identical to TRBD2. Losses at the gene ends were 6 bases for V and 4 bases for J; bases not matched to a gene: 6. Germline assignment: CDR1 MDHEN and CDR2 SYDVKM. The CDR3 has 14 residues. CDR3 residues: CASRERDYYNEQFF. The CDR3 nucleotides read TGTGCCAGCAGGGAAAGGGACTATTACAATGAGCAGTTCTTC.

V usage is TRBV6-6 and J usage is TRBJ1-5; D gene uncertain. Trimming pared 4 bases from V and 8 bases from J, leaving 15 bases between. This CDR3 is 14 amino acids long. CDR1 MNHNY and CDR2 SVGAGI come from the germline V gene (reference sequence). The CDR3 loop is CASSWIDVGEPQHF. The CDR3 DNA follows: TGTGCCAGCAGTTGGATAGATGTGGGCGAGCCCCAGCATTTT.

The chain links TRBV6-5 to TRBJ2-5; the match to TRBD1 covers 8 bases. J gave up 4 bases and V 11 bases, and 9 bases lay outside the gene matches. Looked up from germline, CDR1 is MNHEY and CDR2 is SVGAGI. This CDR3 is 13 amino acids long. The CDR3 here is CASDRGSGETQYF. The CDR3 DNA is TGTGCCTCTGACAGGGGCAGCGGAGAGACCCAGTACTTC.

This chain connects TRBV4-1 to TRBJ1-2, with D uncertain. The V gene's germline CDR1 is MGHRA and CDR2 YSYEKL. Between the trimmed V and J ends, which lost 0 bases and 5 bases, there was a span of 7 bases. The CDR3 has 13 residues. Here the CDR3 reads CASSQESMYGYTF. In nucleotides, the CDR3 is TGCGCCAGCAGCCAAGAATCTATGTATGGCTACACCTTC.

The genes are TRBV7-3 and TRBJ2-6; 7 positions agree with TRBD1. J was trimmed by 0 bases and V by 4 bases; bases with no gene match: 9. The length of the CDR3 is 18 residues. Germline V gene lookup returns CDR1 SGHTA and CDR2 FQGTGA. CDR3 DNA: TGTGCCAGCAGCTCTCCGGGACAGTTGGGCTCTGGGGCCAACGTCCTGACTTTC. Amino acids: CASSSPGQLGSGANVLTF.

The rearrangement uses TRBV29-1 and TRBJ1-4; D may be TRBD1 (5 bases). V was cut by 5 bases and J by 7 bases, with 17 bases left in between. The CDR3 spans 14 residues. CDR1 SQVTM and CDR2 ANQGSEA come from the germline V gene. CDR3 nucleotides: TGCAGCGTTAGTAGGACGGTCCAGGGTGAAAAACTGTTTTTT. It is translated as CSVSRTVQGEKLFF.

The chain employs TRBV9 and TRBJ1-3, with unresolved D. Germline-derived CDR1 and CDR2 are SGDLS and YYNGEE. V lost 3 bases to trimming and J lost 3 bases, with 7 bases between them. The CDR3 has 13 residues. In DNA form, the CDR3 reads TGTGCCAGCAGCGCGACTGTTGGAAACACCATATATTTT. Residues: CASSATVGNTIYF.

Worth noting for this clone: The sample contains more than one DNA sequence encoding this CDR3. V is TRBV6-5 and J is TRBJ1-1; D remains unclear. Germline CDR1 and CDR2: MNHEY and SVGAGI. The CDR3 runs 13 residues. V was trimmed by 3 bases and J by 1 base, leaving 6 bases between them. The CDR3 DNA sequence: TGTGCCAGCAGTTATTACGGGAACACTGAAGCTTTCTTT. Translating gives CASSYYGNTEAFF.

The chain links TRBV4-2 to TRBJ1-6; TRBD1 matches 8 bases. V lost 3 bases to trimming and J lost 8 bases; unmatched junction nucleotides: 9. The CDR3 has 16 amino acids. Germline lookup yields CDR1 LGHNA and CDR2 YNFKEQ. The CDR3, as DNA: TGTGCCAGCAGCCAGGGAGGGGACAGGTCACATTCACCCCTCCACTTT. This sequence encodes CASSQGGDRSHSPLHF.

This clone has a handful of counts. The CDR3 sequence: CASSQEGGGGPGYTF. For the CDR3, the DNA is TGTGCCAGCAGCCAAGAGGGCGGGGGTGGACCCGGCTACACCTTC. V and J are TRBV3-1 (or the pseudogene TRBV3-2) and TRBJ1-2, with D tentatively TRBD1 (5 bases). The V gene's germline CDR1 is LGHDT and CDR2 YNNKEL (reference sequence). The CDR3 totals 15 residues. The ends were cut back, 0 bases at V and 8 bases at J, with 16 bases in the middle.

This sequence joins TRBV2 and TRBJ2-5, with 13 nucleotides matching TRBD2. This CDR3 spans 15 amino acids. In germline, CDR1 is SNHLY, CDR2 FYNNEI. Germline trimming cut 6 bases from V and 1 base from J; bases unmatched to any gene: 2. For the CDR3, the DNA is TGTGCCAGCAGGGGACTAGCGGGGACCCAAGAGACCCAGTACTTC. Translating it yields CASRGLAGTQETQYF. The full variable domain, completed using reference TRBV2 and TRBJ2-5, is EPEVTQTPSHQVTQMGQEVILRCVPISNHLYFYWYRQILGQKVEFLVSFYNNEISEKSEIFDDQFSVERPDGSNFTLKIRSTKLEDSAMYFCASRGLAGTQETQYFGPGTRLLVL.

This chain connects TRBV5-1 to TRBJ1-5, with D tentatively TRBD1 (5 bases). The CDR3 totals 13 residues. Trimming removed 5 bases at V and 6 bases at J, with 12 bases between. The germline V gene encodes CDR1 SGHRS and CDR2 YFSETQ. The chain's CDR3 is CASREGEGQPQHF. CDR3 sequence (DNA): TGCGCCAGCAGAGAAGGGGAGGGTCAGCCCCAGCATTTT.

This sequence joins TRBV5-4 and TRBJ1-2; D may be TRBD1 (6 bases). Germline V gene data show CDR1 as SGHNT and CDR2 as YYREEE (reference sequence). Deletions cut 3 bases from V and 3 bases from J, with 12 bases between. The CDR3 is 14 residues long. In DNA, the CDR3 is TGTGCCAGCAGCTCGAACAGGGTATACTATGGCTACACCTTC. Protein sequence: CASSSNRVYYGYTF.

Worth noting for this clone: Other DNA variants within this sample encode the same CDR3. This rearrangement joins TRBV6-5 to TRBJ2-7; a weak D match, TRBD2 (5 bases). V shed 0 bases and J shed 2 bases, with 11 bases lying between them. Germline values: CDR1 MNHEY, CDR2 SVGAGI. The CDR3 sequence is 15 residues long. CDR3 nucleotides: TGTGCCAGCAGTTACTCACATCGGGGTACCTACGAGCAGTACTTC. Protein product: CASSYSHRGTYEQYF.

J is TRBJ2-1 and V is TRBV4-1; 10 bases agree with TRBD2. CDR1 MGHRA and CDR2 YSYEKL come from the germline V gene. The V and J ends lost 4 bases and 0 bases, in that order; junction bases with no gene match: 9. CDR3 length: 18 amino acids. The CDR3 DNA follows: TGCGCCAGCAGCCGAGGTGCTAGCGGGGGTAGCTCCTACAATGAGCAGTTCTTC. Translating gives CASSRGASGGSSYNEQFF.

The chain uses TRBV14 and TRBJ1-3, with TRBD1 matching 12 bases. Trimming cost V 4 bases and J 0 bases; bases outside gene matches: 13. The germline V gene encodes CDR1 SGHDN and CDR2 FVKESK. CDR3 length: 20 residues. CDR3 sequence reads: CASSRSRDRGREGSGNTIYF. CDR3 in DNA: TGTGCCAGCAGCCGAAGCCGGGACAGGGGGCGCGAAGGCTCTGGAAACACCATATATTTT.

This chain connects TRBV10-3 to TRBJ2-1; 7 nucleotides match TRBD1. J was trimmed by 1 base and V by 11 bases; bases with no gene match: 5. The CDR3 covers 13 residues. Per the germline V gene, CDR1 is ENHRY and CDR2 is SYGVKD. Written as DNA, the CDR3 is TGTGCCGTTCACAGGGGTTCCTACAATGAGCAGTTCTTC. Its translation: CAVHRGSYNEQFF.

This chain links TRBV6-5 with TRBJ1-5; 8 bases line up with TRBD1. CDR3 length equals 15 residues. From germline, CDR1 is MNHEY and CDR2 SVGAGI. Losses at the gene ends were 5 bases for V and 4 bases for J; bases not matched to a gene: 7. CDR3 residues: CASSSQGAGNQPQHF. CDR3 nucleotides: TGTGCCAGCAGTAGCCAGGGGGCCGGGAATCAGCCCCAGCATTTT.

The gene calls are TRBV7-9 and TRBJ1-2; D is ambiguous. CDR3 length: 15 residues. Trimming removed 5 bases at V and 3 bases at J, with 16 bases between. The V gene's germline CDR1 is SEHNR and CDR2 FQNEAQ (reference sequence). The CDR3 region is CASSLSTGYDYGYTF. The DNA for the CDR3 is TGTGCCAGCAGCCTTTCGACTGGATATGACTATGGCTACACCTTC.

The gene calls are TRBV27 and TRBJ1-6; D may be TRBD1 (6 bases). Germline values: CDR1 MNHEY, CDR2 SMNVEV (reference sequence). The CDR3 runs 16 residues. Trimming left V 7 bases short and J 6 bases short, with 19 bases between. The DNA of the CDR3 is TGTGCCAGCAAGTTAGGTGTTCAGGGGCGTAATTCACCCCTCCACTTT. The encoded protein is CASKLGVQGRNSPLHF.

This chain uses TRBV19 with TRBJ2-2; 8 bases are a match to TRBD1. The length of the CDR3 is 14 residues. Germline assignment: CDR1 LNHDA and CDR2 SQIVND (reference sequence). Trimming removed 8 bases from V and 1 base from J; junction bases left unmatched: 3. CDR3: CASSDRGNTGELFF. CDR3 in DNA: TGTGCCAGTTCCGACAGGGGGAACACCGGGGAGCTGTTTTTT.

The chain is built from TRBV7-3 and TRBJ2-1; 9 bases fit TRBD2. With V trimmed by 1 base and J by 10 bases, 8 bases remained unmatched. Germline assignment: CDR1 SGHTA and CDR2 FQGTGA. This CDR3 region has 15 residues. Here the CDR3 reads CASSLIAGAQSEQFF. CDR3 DNA: TGTGCCAGCAGCTTAATAGCGGGGGCCCAATCAGAGCAGTTCTTC.

The V gene is TRBV29-1, the J gene TRBJ2-7, with D tentatively TRBD1 (6 bases). From germline, CDR1 is SQVTM and CDR2 ANQGSEA. This CDR3 has 20 amino acids. Trimming pared 0 bases from V and 6 bases from J, leaving 33 bases between. CDR3 sequence reads: CSVEDAGWGRVPGPRGEQYF. The CDR3 bases are TGCAGCGTTGAAGATGCAGGGTGGGGGCGCGTCCCAGGTCCCCGGGGCGAGCAGTACTTC.

The gene calls are TRBV5-1 and TRBJ2-4; 9 bases agree with TRBD1. Germline V gene data show CDR1 as SGHRS and CDR2 as YFSETQ. J lost 5 bases, V lost 5 bases, and 8 bases had no gene match. This CDR3 is built from 15 residues. CDR3 nucleotides: TGCGCCAGCAGTGGGACAGGGCAGATACAAAACATTCAGTACTTC. Protein: CASSGTGQIQNIQYF.

This clone was picked up one time. The rearrangement joins TRBV3-1 (or the pseudogene TRBV3-2) to TRBJ2-7, with TRBD2 matching over 9 bases. The CDR3 is 16 amino acids. Looked up from germline, CDR1 is LGHDT and CDR2 is YNNKEL (reference sequence). V shed 0 bases and J 4 bases; nucleotides not matched to a gene: 7. CDR3 loop: CASSQEASGDPYEQYF. Here the CDR3 DNA reads TGTGCCAGCAGCCAAGAGGCTAGCGGGGACCCGTACGAGCAGTACTTC.

The CDR3 DNA reads TGTGCCAGCAGCCCTCCACCGGGATTCTACGAGCAGTACTTC. It codes for CASSPPPGFYEQYF. The chain links TRBV7-2 to TRBJ2-7, with a possible D match to TRBD2 (5 bases). CDR1 is SGHTA and CDR2 is FQGNSA in the germline V gene. Trimming removed 5 bases from V and 3 bases from J, with 14 bases in between. This CDR3 is 14 amino acids long.

The chain joins TRBV7-9 to TRBJ1-3; possibly TRBD1 for D (6 bases). Germline CDR1 SEHNR, CDR2 FQNEAQ (reference sequence). Trimming left V 6 bases short and J 3 bases short, with 12 bases between. There are 14 residues in the CDR3. CDR3 nucleotides: TGTGCCAGCAGGCGGGGGGGCCATGGAAACACCATATATTTT. Translated, it gives CASRRGGHGNTIYF.

This clone has more than one count but fewer than ten. The chain couples TRBV28 to TRBJ1-2, with TRBD1 matching 7 bases. The ends lost 7 bases at V and 8 bases at J; junction bases unmatched: 19. This CDR3 is 16 amino acids long. Germline V gene data show CDR1 as MDHEN and CDR2 as SYDVKM. In DNA form, the CDR3 reads TGTGCCAGCACCGGATTAAAAGGGGGCTCCTTAGCGGGCTACACCTTC. Encoded protein: CASTGLKGGSLAGYTF.

CDR3 sequence (DNA): TGTGCCAGCAGCTCGCTGATCGGGGGAAGGAAAGCTTTCTTT. This translates into CASSSLIGGRKAFF. The chain couples TRBV5-4 to TRBJ1-1, with a tentative D call TRBD1 (5 bases). This CDR3 region has 14 residues. With 3 bases removed from V and 9 bases from J, the gap between germline ends came to 18 bases. The V gene's germline CDR1 is SGHNT and CDR2 YYREEE (reference sequence).